This T cell receptor beta chain is drawn from a study of shared clonotypes between healthy human individuals. CD45RO-negative, CCR7-positively selected cells formed the naive CD8 fraction, excluding terminally differentiated effector memory CD45RA+ cells. Comment on this clone: Its antigen is not known.

Trimming cost V 10 bases and J 5 bases, with 14 bases left between them. This CDR3 contains 13 residues. Germline CDR1 reads SEHNR; CDR2 reads FQNEAQ (reference sequence). Study conclusions and caveats: Relative to memory subsets, naive subsets generally showed larger estimated richness. There were few donors, and this limited the genetic and exposure-history diversity represented.

Every subset's genomic DNA went evenly onto several immunoSEQ plates. Generated by immunoSEQ multiplex PCR, the TCRdb table keeps only in-frame clones and is missing some. Of about 680,000 clones listed, just over 90% were seen once; the top ten hold 24%. This TCR came from a man in his thirties or forties in good health. The chain combines TRBV7-9 with TRBJ2-2; maybe TRBD1 (8 bases). Sample: naive CD8+ T cells sorted from blood. This CDR3 reads CANTGGETGELFF. CDR3 bases: TGTGCCAACACAGGGGGGGAAACCGGGGAGCTGTTTTTT.